The sequence of this TCR beta chain was determined in a study of shared clonotypes between healthy human individuals (dated by TCRdb to 2020 to 2022). For context, the study as a whole: The cohort included three men and two women between 18 and 49 years of age. For each donor, CD4 naive and CD4 memory were each given three plates, CD8 naive was given two plates, and CD8 memory was given one plate. To estimate repertoire size and how much clonotypes are shared between individuals, the study performed deep sequencing of blood TCR repertoires from roughly five healthy adults. Libraries were prepared and TCR repertoires were sequenced by different laboratories using diverse techniques, in order to increase sequencing depth and limit assay-specific biases. Leukapheresis yielded between about 0.94 and 10 billion PBMCs per donor.

This clone has just a few counts. The antigen it binds to is not known. No much larger clone exists at a distance of one base, and base qualities are not known. The junction carries 5 bases between V and J, which are trimmed by 0 bases and 2 bases respectively. The cysteine opens and the phenylalanine closes a CDR3 of 13 amino acids. Here the CDR3 DNA is all that survives: 39 bases in frame from base 1. The germline V gene yields SGHAT for CDR1 and FQNNGV for CDR2. What the study reported, not specific to this receptor: Sharing across a handful of donors was observed for approximately 5% of naive CD4, about 3.2% of naive CD8, 2% to 2.5% of memory CD4, and less than 0.45% of memory CD8 clonotypes. Even with the large sequencing depth, rarefaction of the sorted-subset datasets indicated that sequencing was incomplete. Sampling was restricted to blood, and TCR repertoires in tissues likely differ from the TCR repertoires found in blood. Clonotypes shared by all four sorted-subset donors showed higher generation probabilities than non-shared clonotypes. Based on pairwise subsampling, the degree of clonotype sharing among donors was expected to be affected by sequencing depth. The genetic and exposure-history diversity represented was limited by the small number of donors. Estimated clonotype richness was generally larger for naive than for memory subsets.

The donors were healthy, HIV-negative adults with no recently reported acute infections or vaccinations. Every donor was a Caucasian adult residing in Nashville, Tennessee, USA. The CD8 memory samples were a combination of magnetically selected CD45RO+ cells and CCR7-negative CD45RA+ effector memory (TemRA) cells. Blood was obtained by leukapheresis, after which PBMCs were separated by Ficoll-Histopaque density gradient centrifugation and cryopreserved in liquid nitrogen vapor phase. Analytical flow cytometry was used to check the purity and quantity of every magnetically sorted T cell population. Genomic DNA was isolated from every sorted fraction and measured by UV absorbance on a Nanodrop 2000c. Using the deep immunoSEQ assay, TCR CDR3 regions were amplified from genomic DNA by multiplex PCR. Genomic DNA extracted from each cell subset was distributed evenly over all wells of several immunoSEQ 96-well plates, and each plate served as one replicate. Each replicate PCR for sorted subsets received around 0.2 ug genomic DNA, equal to tens of thousands of T cell genomes. The purified libraries were quantified using a Qubit 3.0 fluorometer, sized with a Bioanalyzer 2100, and then quantified again using the KAPA Library Quantification kit. Every immunoSEQ 96-well plate was sequenced on a dedicated single-read 150-cycle Illumina NextSeq 550 flow cell. The authors processed their data as follows. Because only junctional sequences without quality scores were contained in the immunoSEQ output, filtering matching that applied to full-length reads could not be performed. To assign V/J genes and CDR3, sequences were annotated against IMGT germline references using PyIR, a Python wrapper for IgBLAST v1.9. Any read was removed if the V/J assignment was weak (E-value above 1e-6), the CDR3 was missing, or the read contained stop codons, out-of-frame junctions, or ambiguous translated residues. V3J clonotypes were defined as sequences sharing the same inferred V gene, J gene, and CDR3 amino acid sequence. To compute the percentage overlap between repertoires, the number of shared unique clonotypes was divided by the size of the smaller repertoire. Richness of each repertoire was evaluated using RTK rarefaction, the Chao1 estimator, and Recon v2.1 estimates of unobserved clonotypes. For all TCRbeta clonotypes obtained by the gDNA method from a few donors, generation probabilities were computed with OLGA. Entries here come from immuneACCESS through TCRdb and include only in-frame sequences with V and J called. Some clones fail to appear in such tables; in the studies checked, an unresolved V gene covers under half of the shortfall, and the cause of the remainder is unknown. V and J calls and clone size follow that table, whereas D and trimming were derived from the DNA. The sample table shows about 100,000 clones, and roughly two thirds are seen once. Around 26% of the sample is held by the ten biggest clonotypes.

The receptor's source is a woman in her thirties in good health. The sample comprised memory CD8+ T cells sorted from blood. This specimen's cell subset or site label, per the study, means: CD45RO+ cells pooled with CCR7-negative TemRA cells. This sequence uses TRBV11-2 and TRBJ2-7; no confident D gene assignment can be made. CDR3 region: CASSLEPAYEQYF. DNA sequence: TGTGCCAGCAGCTTAGAGCCGGCCTACGAGCAGTACTTC.